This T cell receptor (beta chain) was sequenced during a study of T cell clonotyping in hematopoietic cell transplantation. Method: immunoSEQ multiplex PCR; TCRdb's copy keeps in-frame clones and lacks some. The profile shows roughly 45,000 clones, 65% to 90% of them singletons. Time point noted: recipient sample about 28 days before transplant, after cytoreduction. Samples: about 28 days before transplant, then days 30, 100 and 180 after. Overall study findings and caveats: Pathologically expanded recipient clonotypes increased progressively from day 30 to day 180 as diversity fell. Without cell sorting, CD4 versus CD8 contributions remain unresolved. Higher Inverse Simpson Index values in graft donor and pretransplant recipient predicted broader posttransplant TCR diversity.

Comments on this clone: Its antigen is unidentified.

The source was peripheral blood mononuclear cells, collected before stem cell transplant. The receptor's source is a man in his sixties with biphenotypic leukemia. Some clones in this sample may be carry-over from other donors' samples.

Here the CDR3 DNA reads TGTGCCAGCGGGACAAACACCGGGGAGCTGTTTTTT. Its protein product is CASGTNTGELFF. This rearrangement joins TRBV7-6 to TRBJ2-2; maybe TRBD1 (6 bases). Per the germline V gene, CDR1 is SGHVS and CDR2 is FNYEAQ. With 8 bases removed from V and 2 bases from J, the gap between germline ends came to 6 bases. The CDR3 is 12 amino acids. The whole variable domain, filled in from reference TRBV7-6 and TRBJ2-2, reads GAGVSQSPRYKVTKRGQDVALRCDPISGHVSLYWYRQALGQGPEFLTYFNYEAQQDKSGLPNDRFSAERPEGSISTLTIQRTEQRDSAMYRCASGTNTGELFFGEGSRLTVL.